A selection of T cell receptor beta chains follows, all from one sample in a study of blood T cell repertoires in COVID-19. TCRdb keeps only in-frame clones here, not all; method: immunoSEQ multiplex PCR. The sample contains about 250,000 clones, approximately 85% of which appear only once. Sequenced material: PBMCs or T cells enriched from blood (not recorded which). The receptors come from a woman aged 50 to 65 with acute COVID-19. Both conserved end residues are trimmed from each CDR3. The order of the fields is clone size, V gene, J gene, CDR3 protein. The size field is filled for only some rows; it gives once, few, many or a size class.

.,TRBV9,TRBJ1-6,ASSVGRVSTPI
.,TRBV11-2,TRBJ2-6,ASSLLSQGSGANVLT
.,TRBV3-1/TRBV3-2,TRBJ1-1,ASSPTGVGEAF
.,TRBV19,TRBJ1-5,ASSIGRGSNQPQH
.,TRBV6-5,TRBJ1-2,ASRSRGGSNYGYT
.,TRBV2,TRBJ2-1,ASTRTELGNEQF
.,TRBV19,TRBJ1-2,ASSHLDRGNNGYT
once,TRBV5-1,TRBJ1-4,ASSFQQTSEKLF
.,TRBV19,TRBJ1-5,ASSIAGTGLNQPQH
.,TRBV30,TRBJ2-1,AWISRDRGYNEQF
once,TRBV6-5,TRBJ1-1,ASSYGGGETEAF
.,TRBV7-9,TRBJ1-2,ASSSQGPYGYT
few,TRBV19,TRBJ2-7,ASSRQRGGVYDEQY
.,TRBV19,TRBJ1-5,ASSILHSDQPQH
.,TRBV5-1,TRBJ1-1,ASSLGWPSNTEAF
.,TRBV24-1,TRBJ1-1,ATSDAENTEAF
.,TRBV6-2/TRBV6-3,TRBJ1-5,ASSYSGEGVRQPQH
.,TRBV5-4,TRBJ2-3,ASSLAGADTQY
once,TRBV11-3,TRBJ2-7,ASSQDSSYEQY
.,TRBV27,TRBJ1-6,ASSTRTGSGSPLH
few,TRBV6-5,TRBJ2-7,ASSYGAGPAYEQY
.,TRBV11-2,TRBJ1-3,ASSLETTRRSGNTIY
once,TRBV5-1,TRBJ2-1,ASSLGLAGNEQF
few,TRBV9,TRBJ1-2,ASSAQSSGDGYT